This T cell receptor beta chain appears in the sequencing data of a study of blood T cell repertoires in COVID-19. Whole-study context: Material from acute and convalescent COVID-19 was sourced from the United States, Italy and Spain.

The CDR3 spans 13 residues. Germline-derived CDR1 and CDR2 are ENHRY and SYGVKD. Trimming removed 6 bases at V and 6 bases at J, with 11 bases between. As processed by the authors: Reference gene primer amplification gave estimated nucleated cell counts. Using immunoSEQ multiplex PCR, the repertoire was profiled, and TCRdb retains in-frame clones only, with some absent. V, J and clone size were drawn from that table, and D and trimming were deduced from the DNA. The data contain roughly 480,000 clones, roughly 89% of them singletons. Seattle patient enrollment occurred during active infection, with longitudinal follow-up thereafter.

This chain connects TRBV10-3 to TRBJ1-4; the D gene is possibly TRBD1 (5 bases). This clonotype was obtained from a man aged 18 to 29 with COVID-19, enrolled during active disease. Sample: peripheral blood. The CDR3 protein is CAIRDNRDEKLFF. The CDR3 DNA is TGTGCCATCAGGGACAACCGAGATGAAAAACTGTTTTTT.